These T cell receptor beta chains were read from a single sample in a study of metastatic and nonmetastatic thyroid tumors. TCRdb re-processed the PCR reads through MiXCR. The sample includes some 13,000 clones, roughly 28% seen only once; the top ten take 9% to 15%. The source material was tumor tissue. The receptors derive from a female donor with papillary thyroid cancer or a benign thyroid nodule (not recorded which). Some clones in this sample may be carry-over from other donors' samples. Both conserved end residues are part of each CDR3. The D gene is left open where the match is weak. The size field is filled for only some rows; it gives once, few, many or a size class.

CDR3: CATRGWTTWETQYF
DNA: TGTGCCACCCGAGGGTGGACTACTTGGGAGACCCAGTACTTC
J: TRBJ2-5
V: TRBV9
size: many
D: -
length: 14

CDR3: CASSFGHTFSYNEQFF
DNA: TGCGCCAGCAGCTTCGGACACACCTTTTCCTACAATGAGCAGTTCTTC
J: TRBJ2-1
V: TRBV5-1
size: medium-sized
D: -
length: 16

CDR3: CASSLTTGTFYEQYF
DNA: TGTGCCAGCAGCTTAACGACGGGAACCTTTTACGAGCAGTACTTC
J: TRBJ2-7
V: TRBV7-3
size: once
D: -
length: 15

CDR3: CATRTAQETQYF
DNA: TGTGCCACTAGGACGGCCCAAGAGACCCAGTACTTC
J: TRBJ2-5
V: TRBV15
size: many
D: -
length: 12

CDR3: CASSIGGRASEQYF
DNA: TGTGCCAGTAGTATAGGTGGGAGGGCCAGCGAGCAGTACTTC
J: TRBJ2-7
V: TRBV19
size: medium-sized
D: TRBD2
length: 14

CDR3: CASSLRGGQGAQGEQFF
DNA: TGTGCCAGCAGCTTACGGGGGGGACAGGGGGCGCAGGGTGAGCAGTTCTTC
J: TRBJ2-1
V: TRBV7-8
size: many
D: TRBD1
length: 17

CDR3: CASSHRTQNYGYTF
DNA: TGCGCCAGCAGCCACAGGACCCAAAACTATGGCTACACCTTC
J: TRBJ1-2
V: TRBV4-1
size: -
D: -
length: 14

CDR3: CAWSSSGTSTDTQYF
DNA: TGTGCCTGGAGTTCTAGCGGGACTAGCACAGATACGCAGTATTTT
J: TRBJ2-3
V: TRBV30
size: -
D: TRBD2
length: 15

CDR3: CASSLEADEQYF
DNA: TGTGCCAGCAGCTTAGAGGCTGACGAGCAGTACTTC
J: TRBJ2-7
V: TRBV7-9
size: many
D: -
length: 12

CDR3: CSARVTGAYEQYF
DNA: TGCAGTGCTAGAGTAACGGGAGCTTACGAGCAGTACTTC
J: TRBJ2-7
V: TRBV20-1
size: medium-sized
D: -
length: 13

CDR3: CASSDGTRGRADEQFF
DNA: TGCGCCAGCAGTGATGGGACTAGAGGGAGGGCAGATGAGCAGTTCTTC
J: TRBJ2-1
V: TRBV10-2
size: -
D: TRBD2
length: 16

CDR3: CASSMWTGVNHPQHF
DNA: TGTGCCAGCAGTATGTGGACAGGGGTCAATCATCCCCAGCATTTT
J: TRBJ1-5
V: TRBV28
size: -
D: TRBD1
length: 15

CDR3: CASSSGQGVNSPLHF
DNA: TGCGCCAGCAGCTCAGGACAGGGGGTTAATTCACCCCTCCACTTT
J: TRBJ1-6
V: TRBV5-1
size: -
D: TRBD1
length: 15

CDR3: CASSFRQGLRNEQFF
DNA: TGTGCCAGCAGCTTTAGGCAGGGGTTAAGAAATGAGCAGTTCTTC
J: TRBJ2-1
V: TRBV7-3
size: -
D: -
length: 15

CDR3: CASSSLSGGRYEQYF
DNA: TGTGCCAGCAGCAGTCTTAGCGGGGGACGGTACGAGCAGTACTTC
J: TRBJ2-7
V: TRBV11-2
size: medium-sized
D: TRBD2
length: 15

CDR3: CASSSVFRGSGYTF
DNA: TGTGCCAGCAGTTCGGTATTCAGGGGGAGCGGCTACACCTTC
J: TRBJ1-2
V: TRBV28
size: few
D: TRBD1
length: 14

CDR3: CASRDTSYNEQFF
DNA: TGTGCCAGCCGGGACACCTCCTACAATGAGCAGTTCTTC
J: TRBJ2-1
V: TRBV18
size: -
D: -
length: 13

CDR3: CASSPFDRSSSLGNEQFF
DNA: TGCGCCAGCAGCCCTTTTGACCGATCCTCAAGCTTGGGCAATGAGCAGTTCTTC
J: TRBJ2-1
V: TRBV4-1
size: many
D: -
length: 18

CDR3: CSAMASGSADTQYF
DNA: TGCAGTGCTATGGCTAGCGGGAGTGCAGATACGCAGTATTTT
J: TRBJ2-3
V: TRBV20-1
size: once
D: TRBD2
length: 14

CDR3: CATSRVAGAYSNQPQHF
DNA: TGTGCCACCAGCAGAGTAGCAGGGGCCTATAGCAATCAGCCCCAGCATTTT
J: TRBJ1-5
V: TRBV15
size: -
D: -
length: 17

CDR3: CASSFEGFTEAFF
DNA: TGTGCCAGCAGTTTTGAGGGATTCACTGAAGCTTTCTTT
J: TRBJ1-1
V: TRBV12-3/TRBV12-4
size: -
D: -
length: 13

CDR3: CSTSYLTSVRANEQFF
DNA: TGTTCCACCAGTTACCTGACTAGCGTGAGGGCCAATGAGCAGTTCTTC
J: TRBJ2-1
V: TRBV24-1
size: few
D: TRBD2
length: 16

CDR3: CAGGEGFGGYTF
DNA: TGTGCCGGAGGGGAGGGTTTTGGTGGCTACACCTTC
J: TRBJ1-2
V: TRBV6-1
size: few
D: -
length: 12

CDR3: CASSLRDDGYTF
DNA: TGTGCCAGCAGCCTCCGGGACGATGGCTACACCTTC
J: TRBJ1-2
V: TRBV28
size: many
D: -
length: 12

CDR3: CASSLGATGYQGNNSPLHF
DNA: TGTGCCAGCAGCTTAGGGGCCACAGGCTACCAAGGGAATAATTCACCCCTCCACTTT
J: TRBJ1-6
V: TRBV13
size: -
D: -
length: 19

CDR3: CASSPRGSLNEQFF
DNA: TGTGCCAGCAGCCCGAGGGGGTCCTTAAATGAGCAGTTCTTC
J: TRBJ2-1
V: TRBV11-2
size: once
D: -
length: 14

CDR3: CASSLSPYNEQFF
DNA: TGTGCCAGCAGTTTGAGTCCCTACAATGAGCAGTTCTTC
J: TRBJ2-1
V: TRBV6-1
size: medium-sized
D: -
length: 13

CDR3: CASSSVQGVYNEQFF
DNA: TGCGCCAGCAGCTCGGTACAGGGGGTCTACAATGAGCAGTTCTTC
J: TRBJ2-1
V: TRBV5-1
size: -
D: TRBD1
length: 15

CDR3: CSATGTSGYTDTQYF
DNA: TGCAGTGCAACCGGGACTAGCGGGTACACAGATACGCAGTATTTT
J: TRBJ2-3
V: TRBV20-1
size: -
D: TRBD2
length: 15

CDR3: CSARLAGASYEQYF
DNA: TGCAGTGCTCGACTAGCGGGAGCGTCCTACGAGCAGTACTTC
J: TRBJ2-7
V: TRBV20-1
size: medium-sized
D: TRBD2
length: 14

CDR3: CASSSGIGQPQHF
DNA: TGTGCCAGTAGTAGCGGGATTGGTCAGCCCCAGCATTTT
J: TRBJ1-5
V: TRBV19
size: -
D: -
length: 13

CDR3: CASSPYPGQGTEAFF
DNA: TGTGCCAGCAGCCCCTACCCGGGACAGGGAACTGAAGCTTTCTTT
J: TRBJ1-1
V: TRBV7-3
size: -
D: TRBD1
length: 15

CDR3: CASSLEEGAFF
DNA: TGTGCCAGCAGCTTAGAAGAGGGAGCTTTCTTT
J: TRBJ1-1
V: TRBV11-3
size: -
D: -
length: 11

CDR3: CASSYLQGDRNEQFF
DNA: TGCGCCAGCAGCTACCTACAGGGAGATAGGAATGAGCAGTTCTTC
J: TRBJ2-1
V: TRBV5-1
size: -
D: -
length: 15

CDR3: CSASLPLQSYEQYF
DNA: TGCAGTGCAAGTCTTCCGTTGCAATCCTACGAGCAGTACTTC
J: TRBJ2-7
V: TRBV20-1
size: -
D: -
length: 14

CDR3: CSAGLPGKVYEQYF
DNA: TGCAGTGCGGGCCTACCGGGCAAGGTCTACGAGCAGTACTTC
J: TRBJ2-7
V: TRBV20-1
size: -
D: -
length: 14

CDR3: CATDSSAYEQYF
DNA: TGTGCCACCGATAGTTCTGCCTACGAGCAGTACTTC
J: TRBJ2-7
V: TRBV28
size: few
D: -
length: 12

CDR3: CASSQGAWYGYTF
DNA: TGTGCCAGCAGCCAAGGGGCCTGGTATGGCTACACCTTC
J: TRBJ1-2
V: TRBV4-2
size: few
D: -
length: 13

CDR3: CASSLAIGSEQYF
DNA: TGCGCCAGCAGCTTGGCCATAGGGTCCGAGCAGTACTTC
J: TRBJ2-7
V: TRBV5-1
size: medium-sized
D: -
length: 13

CDR3: CASSLARVMTQYEQYF
DNA: TGTGCCAGCAGCTTAGCTAGAGTTATGACGCAGTACGAGCAGTACTTC
J: TRBJ2-7
V: TRBV7-2
size: -
D: -
length: 16

CDR3: CASSPRTGGIDQPQHF
DNA: TGTGCCAGCAGCCCCCGGACAGGGGGAATTGATCAGCCCCAGCATTTT
J: TRBJ1-5
V: TRBV11-2
size: -
D: TRBD1
length: 16

CDR3: CASSPRQNTGELFF
DNA: TGTGCCAGCTCACCACGGCAAAACACCGGGGAGCTGTTTTTT
J: TRBJ2-2
V: TRBV18
size: -
D: -
length: 14

CDR3: CASRGYPGGIGELFF
DNA: TGTGCCAGCAGGGGCTACCCGGGAGGGATCGGGGAGCTGTTTTTT
J: TRBJ2-2
V: TRBV27
size: many
D: TRBD2
length: 15

CDR3: CSVGDSSTDTQYF
DNA: TGCAGCGTTGGGGACAGCAGCACAGATACGCAGTATTTT
J: TRBJ2-3
V: TRBV29-1
size: few
D: TRBD1
length: 13

CDR3: CASSIVRDNFPGYTF
DNA: TGTGCCAGTAGTATAGTCCGGGATAACTTCCCTGGCTACACCTTC
J: TRBJ1-2
V: TRBV19
size: medium-sized
D: -
length: 15

CDR3: CASSYRDTGELFF
DNA: TGTGCCAGCAGTTATCGGGACACCGGGGAGCTGTTTTTT
J: TRBJ2-2
V: TRBV6-2/TRBV6-3
size: few
D: -
length: 13

CDR3: CASSPLSRGGGELFF
DNA: TGTGCCAGCAGTCCCTTGTCAAGGGGCGGCGGGGAGCTGTTTTTT
J: TRBJ2-2
V: TRBV27
size: many
D: -
length: 15

CDR3: CASSLAGTSSTDTQYF
DNA: TGTGCCAGCAGCTTGGCTGGAACTTCTAGCACAGATACGCAGTATTTT
J: TRBJ2-3
V: TRBV11-1
size: -
D: -
length: 16

CDR3: CASRFGPHNQPQHF
DNA: TGTGCCAGCAGATTCGGACCCCACAATCAGCCCCAGCATTTT
J: TRBJ1-5
V: TRBV6-1
size: many
D: -
length: 14

CDR3: CASSSRTEISYGYTF
DNA: TGTGCCAGCAGCTCCCGGACAGAAATCTCCTATGGCTACACCTTC
J: TRBJ1-2
V: TRBV3-1
size: many
D: -
length: 15

CDR3: CASSLTDISYNEQFF
DNA: TGCGCCAGCAGCTTGACGGACATTAGCTACAATGAGCAGTTCTTC
J: TRBJ2-1
V: TRBV5-1
size: -
D: -
length: 15

CDR3: CASSMFADTQYF
DNA: TGTGCCAGTAGTATGTTTGCGGATACGCAGTATTTT
J: TRBJ2-3
V: TRBV19
size: many
D: -
length: 12

CDR3: CASGIGGIQETQYF
DNA: TGTGCCAGCGGAATAGGGGGTATACAAGAGACCCAGTACTTC
J: TRBJ2-5
V: TRBV9
size: many
D: -
length: 14

CDR3: CASSTEGLAGTGELFF
DNA: TGTGCCAGCAGTACCGAGGGACTAGCGGGAACCGGGGAGCTGTTTTTT
J: TRBJ2-2
V: TRBV6-5
size: few
D: TRBD2
length: 16

CDR3: CASSLGSYNEQFF
DNA: TGTGCCAGCAGCTTGGGGTCTTACAATGAGCAGTTCTTC
J: TRBJ2-1
V: TRBV11-2
size: -
D: -
length: 13

CDR3: CASSLQAGRMNTEAFF
DNA: TGTGCCAGCAGCTTACAGGCAGGGCGTATGAACACTGAAGCTTTCTTT
J: TRBJ1-1
V: TRBV7-8
size: once
D: -
length: 16

CDR3: CAIWTGTGSGNTIYF
DNA: TGTGCCATCTGGACCGGGACAGGGTCTGGAAACACCATATATTTT
J: TRBJ1-3
V: TRBV6-1
size: few
D: TRBD1
length: 15

CDR3: CASSRKGASGNTIYF
DNA: TGTGCCAGCAGTCGCAAGGGGGCCTCTGGAAACACCATATATTTT
J: TRBJ1-3
V: TRBV6-1
size: medium-sized
D: TRBD1
length: 15